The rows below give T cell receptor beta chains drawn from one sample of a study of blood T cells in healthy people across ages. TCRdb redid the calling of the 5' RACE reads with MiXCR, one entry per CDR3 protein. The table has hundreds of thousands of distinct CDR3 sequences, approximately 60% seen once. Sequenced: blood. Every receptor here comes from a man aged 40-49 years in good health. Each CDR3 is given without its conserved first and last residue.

CDR3: ASSLGSGRAGNNEQF
V: TRBV13

CDR3: ASSQEGGENYGYT
V: TRBV4-1

CDR3: ASSVRAGPSTDTQY
V: TRBV9

CDR3: ASSQAGADYGYT
V: TRBV3-1

CDR3: ASSNVYEQY
V: TRBV19

CDR3: ASVGGLYGYT
V: TRBV28

CDR3: ASSYSAVLVGNQETQY
V: TRBV6-5

CDR3: ASSPPTVNTEAF
V: TRBV12-3/TRBV12-4

CDR3: SARDPSKGAGYT
V: TRBV20-1

CDR3: ASSQEDRQYDTDTQY
V: TRBV4-2

CDR3: ASSYVRNYNEQF
V: TRBV6-6

CDR3: ASSFGSGGFSYEQY
V: TRBV5-1

CDR3: AISEGGLLSYNEQY
V: TRBV10-3

CDR3: ASSSTDREISGYT
V: TRBV28

CDR3: SAREGGRRDTQY
V: TRBV20-1

CDR3: ASSALAGELSTDTQY
V: TRBV5-1

CDR3: ASSPWGRDHQETQY
V: TRBV14

CDR3: ASTRDSRGYT
V: TRBV12-3/TRBV12-4

CDR3: ASSPGAPSTNEKLF
V: TRBV18

CDR3: ASSEGVDLSVRGYT
V: TRBV25-1

CDR3: ATSGGAEENEQF
V: TRBV24-1

CDR3: ASSELAGAASGYT
V: TRBV6-1

CDR3: ASSFGWNEKLF
V: TRBV12-3/TRBV12-4

CDR3: ASSLVGTSGRSGELF
V: TRBV7-2

CDR3: ASSLEDFSYEQY
V: TRBV7-2

CDR3: ASSLGVGGSRQPQH
V: TRBV5-5

CDR3: ASSDRGRRYRSNQPQH
V: TRBV2

CDR3: SVETSGRFVGAQY
V: TRBV29-1

CDR3: ASSNGQASTDTQY
V: TRBV11-2

CDR3: ASSLGQYNEQY
V: TRBV5-1

CDR3: ATSRPGAYGYT
V: TRBV15

CDR3: SARAVGTDTQY
V: TRBV20-1

CDR3: ASTGQGTDTQN
V: TRBV2

CDR3: SARIGGGAENSPLH
V: TRBV20-1

CDR3: ASSTPGGSYEQY
V: TRBV12-3/TRBV12-4

CDR3: ASSTPGQGGKLF
V: TRBV7-9

CDR3: ASSEQGAPSGTEAF
V: TRBV12-3/TRBV12-4

CDR3: ASSLDLQGPYEQY
V: TRBV11-2

CDR3: ASSQGPIAYT
V: TRBV4-1

CDR3: ASSQASRGSTDTQY
V: TRBV4-2

CDR3: ASSLSTPPRNNEQF
V: TRBV27

CDR3: SVAVNGNIQY
V: TRBV29-1

CDR3: SARDSGGENQPQH
V: TRBV20-1

CDR3: ATQVAGVINEQF
V: TRBV10-3

CDR3: ASSQGNSGSRETQY
V: TRBV4-3

CDR3: ASSVMFGEQF
V: TRBV9

CDR3: ASSLAGRAGQPQH
V: TRBV28

CDR3: SARDQPGTQY
V: TRBV20-1

CDR3: ASSLGGSREQF
V: TRBV27

CDR3: ASSHRDGYQPQH
V: TRBV3-1

CDR3: ASRPHYLDRGKDYGYT
V: TRBV6-2/TRBV6-3